Listed below are T cell receptor beta chains from one sample, sequenced in a study of CD8+ T cells in alopecia areata. Using immunoSEQ multiplex PCR, the repertoire was profiled, and TCRdb retains in-frame clones only, with some absent. The data show some 110,000 clones, roughly two fifths seen once. Sequenced: CD4+ T cells sorted from blood. Source of these receptors: a human donor with alopecia areata. Each CDR3 is given with its conserved first and last residue. D genes are given only for firm matches. Rows may omit the clone size; those that give it use once, few, many or a size class.

>TRBV4-2|.|TRBJ2-2|TRBD1
TGTGCCAGCAGCCGCGGACAGGGCACCGGGGAGCTGTTTTTT
CASSRGQGTGELFF
>TRBV7-2|few|TRBJ2-2|.
TGTGCCAGCAGCTCTGAGAACACCGGGGAGCTGTTTTTT
CASSSENTGELFF
>TRBV28|few|TRBJ1-4|.
TGTGCCAGCAGTTCCACAGACACGGAACTGTTTTTT
CASSSTDTELFF
>TRBV7-2|few|TRBJ2-5|.
TGTGCCAGCAGCTTAATACGGGAAGAGACCCAGTACTTC
CASSLIREETQYF
>TRBV30|once|TRBJ1-2|.
TGTGCCTCGGACAGAAACTATGGCTACACCTTC
CASDRNYGYTF
>TRBV29-1|.|TRBJ2-2|TRBD1
TGCAGCGTTAGGGGAACAGGGGTTACTAACACCGGGGAGCTGTTTTTT
CSVRGTGVTNTGELFF
>TRBV23-1|few|TRBJ1-6|.
TGCGCCAGCAGTCGGTTGCGCAGATTGGATTCACCCCTCCACTTT
CASSRLRRLDSPLHF
>TRBV27|.|TRBJ2-6|.
TGTGCCAGCAGTCCGGCTGGGGCCAACGTCCTGACTTTC
CASSPAGANVLTF
>TRBV28|few|TRBJ2-7|.
TGTGCCAGCAGCCTTAGAGGGAGAGGGACCTACGAGCAGTACTTC
CASSLRGRGTYEQYF
>TRBV7-2|few|TRBJ2-3|.
TGTGCCAGCAGCTTAAGAGGCCGCGGGCTGCTTGGCACAGATACGCAGTATTTT
CASSLRGRGLLGTDTQYF
>TRBV5-6|.|TRBJ2-1|.
TGTGCCAGCAGCCTGGACATCCATGAGCAGTTCTTC
CASSLDIHEQFF
>TRBV29-1|.|TRBJ2-1|.
TGCAGCGTTGAGGGGAGGACCTACAATGAGCAGTTCTTC
CSVEGRTYNEQFF
>TRBV27|.|TRBJ2-7|TRBD1
TGTGCCAGCAGTAACAGACAGGGGGCTTACGAGCAGTACTTC
CASSNRQGAYEQYF
>TRBV14|.|TRBJ2-1|.
TGTGCCAGCAGCCAAGATCGGTGGGGGAGTTTCTCCAATGAGCAGTTCTTC
CASSQDRWGSFSNEQFF
>TRBV5-1|few|TRBJ2-2|.
TGCGCCAGCAGCTTGGATCTCGGTGACACCGGGGAGCTGTTTTTT
CASSLDLGDTGELFF
>TRBV7-2|few|TRBJ1-5|.
TGTGCCAGCAGCTCTAGTGGACAGATCGTCCCCCAGCATTTT
CASSSSGQIVPQHF
>TRBV20-1|.|TRBJ1-2|.
TGCAGTGAGGGAAATGGCTACACCTTC
CSEGNGYTF
>TRBV29-1|few|TRBJ1-1|TRBD1
TGCAGCGTTGAAGGGGGACAGGGAACAGCTTTCTTT
CSVEGGQGTAFF
>TRBV5-1|once|TRBJ1-6|TRBD1
TGCGCCAGCAGCTTAAGACAGGGGGTTGATTCACCCCTCCACTTT
CASSLRQGVDSPLHF
>TRBV18|.|TRBJ1-6|.
TGTGCCAGCTCTCCGCTCAATAATTCACCCCTCCACTTT
CASSPLNNSPLHF
>TRBV7-2|many|TRBJ1-3|.
TGTGCCAGCAGCTTGAGGCCAGGCCCCTTGACTGGAAACACCATATATTTT
CASSLRPGPLTGNTIYF
>TRBV7-2|.|TRBJ1-2|.
TGTGCCAGCAGCTTAGCGGGGGACGGAGCCTATGGCTACACCTTC
CASSLAGDGAYGYTF
>TRBV6-5|.|TRBJ2-7|TRBD2
TGTGCCAGCAGTTACGGGCGGGGGAACTACGAGCAGTACTTC
CASSYGRGNYEQYF
>TRBV29-1|.|TRBJ1-2|.
TGCAGCGTTGGTTCCAAGGGAACTATCGGCTATGGCTACACCTTC
CSVGSKGTIGYGYTF
>TRBV5-6|few|TRBJ2-5|TRBD2
TGTGCCAGCAGCTTGCGGGGGGGCGGAGAGACCCAGTACTTC
CASSLRGGGETQYF
>TRBV28|few|TRBJ2-6|TRBD2
TGTGCCAGCAGTCCAATAGCGGGAGGCGGTGGGGCCAACGTCCTGACTTTC
CASSPIAGGGGANVLTF
>TRBV6-5|.|TRBJ1-1|.
TGTGCCAGCAGTTTTCAGAGGAACACTGAAGCTTTCTTT
CASSFQRNTEAFF
>TRBV4-1|.|TRBJ2-3|.
TGCGCCAGCAGCCAAGATAAGGGCCTGAGGCTGGCAGATACGCAGTATTTT
CASSQDKGLRLADTQYF